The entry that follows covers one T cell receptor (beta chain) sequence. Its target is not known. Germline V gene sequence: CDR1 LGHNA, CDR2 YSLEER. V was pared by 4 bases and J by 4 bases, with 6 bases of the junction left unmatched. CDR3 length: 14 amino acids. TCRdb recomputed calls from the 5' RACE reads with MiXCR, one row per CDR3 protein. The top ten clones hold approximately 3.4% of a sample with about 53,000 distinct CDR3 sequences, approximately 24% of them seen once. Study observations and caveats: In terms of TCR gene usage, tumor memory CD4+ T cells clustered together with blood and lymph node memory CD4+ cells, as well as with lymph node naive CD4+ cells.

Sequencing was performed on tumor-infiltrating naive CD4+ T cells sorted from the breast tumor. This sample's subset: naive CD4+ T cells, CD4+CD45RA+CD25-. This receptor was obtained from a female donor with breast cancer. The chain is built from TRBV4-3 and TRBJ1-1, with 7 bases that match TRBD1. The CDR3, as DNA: TGCGCCAGCAGCCGCACAGGGGCGGGCACTGAAGCTTTCTTT. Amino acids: CASSRTGAGTEAFF.